This T cell receptor (beta chain) was retrieved from a study of metastatic and nonmetastatic thyroid tumors. The wider study: Repertoires were compared across blood and tumor or nodule tissue from malignant and benign thyroid patients.

The CDR3 is made up of 12 amino acids. Germline V gene data show CDR1 as DFQATT and CDR2 as SNEGSKA (reference sequence). Each patient went into thyroid surgery without having received any treatment. The table lists this clone with many counts. A read error may account for a junction end that differs from germline. Through MiXCR, TCRdb re-clonotyped the PCR reads. The sample includes around 23,000 clones, roughly 24% of them seen just once. The genes are TRBV20-1 and TRBJ1-5; D might be TRBD1 (5 bases). The sequenced sample consisted of tumor tissue. The TCR was taken from a female donor with papillary thyroid cancer or a benign thyroid nodule (not recorded which). Some clones in this sample may be carry-over from other donors' samples. This CDR3 reads CSASREGTARNF. CDR3 coding DNA: TGCAGTGCCAGCCGGGAGGGGACGGCCAGGAATTTT.